The sequence of this T cell receptor (beta chain) was determined in a study of cytomegalovirus exposure and HLA in healthy donors. Study-level findings and limits: Some segments of the V type, notably TRBV6-2 and TRBV6-3, were excluded as indistinguishable. As a later analysis showed, a missense DCLRE1C variant was linked to trimming of TCR beta V- and J-genes.

The CDR3 runs 16 residues. V lost 4 bases, J lost 6 bases, and 8 bases stayed unmatched. CDR1 is LGHNA, CDR2 YSLEER, per germline. PCR amplification relied on 60 Vbeta primers (plus 13 Jbeta primers). Repertoires were generated with immunoSEQ multiplex PCR, while TCRdb's copy carries only in-frame clones and drops some. The sample shows under 200,000 clones, about 82% of them seen only once. Concerning this clone: The antigen is undetermined.

V gene TRBV4-3 combines with J gene TRBJ1-4, with 10 bases aligning to TRBD1. The clonotype comes from a female donor in good health and CMV-seronegative. Sequenced: PBMCs. The CDR3 loop reads CASSRSTGTGDEKLFF. The CDR3 nucleotides read TGCGCCAGCAGCCGATCAACCGGGACAGGGGATGAAAAACTGTTTTTT.